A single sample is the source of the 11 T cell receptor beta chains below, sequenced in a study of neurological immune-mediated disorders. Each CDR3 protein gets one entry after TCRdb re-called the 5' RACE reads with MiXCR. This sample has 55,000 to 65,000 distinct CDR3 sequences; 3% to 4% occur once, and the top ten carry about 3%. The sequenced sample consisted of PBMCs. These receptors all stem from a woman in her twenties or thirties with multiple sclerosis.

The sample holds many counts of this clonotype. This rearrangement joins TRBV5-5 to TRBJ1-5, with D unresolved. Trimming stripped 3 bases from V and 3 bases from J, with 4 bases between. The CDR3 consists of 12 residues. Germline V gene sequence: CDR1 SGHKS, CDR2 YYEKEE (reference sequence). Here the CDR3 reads CASSSPNQPQHF. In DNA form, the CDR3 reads TGTGCCAGCAGCTCCCCCAATCAGCCCCAGCATTTT.

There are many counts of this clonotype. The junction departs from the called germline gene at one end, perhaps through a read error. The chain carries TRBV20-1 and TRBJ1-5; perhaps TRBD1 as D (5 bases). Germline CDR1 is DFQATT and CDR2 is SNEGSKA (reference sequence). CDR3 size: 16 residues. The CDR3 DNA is TGCAGTGCTAGAGATGGTCGGGACCCCTCCATGGGTACCCAGAATTTT. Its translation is CSARDGRDPSMGTQNF.

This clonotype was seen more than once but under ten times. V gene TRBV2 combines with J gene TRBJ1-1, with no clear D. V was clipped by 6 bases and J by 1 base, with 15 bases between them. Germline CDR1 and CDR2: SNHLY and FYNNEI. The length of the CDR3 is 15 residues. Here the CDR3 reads CASRVSSGTNTEAFF. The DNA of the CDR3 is TGTGCCAGCAGAGTAAGTTCGGGAACGAACACTGAAGCTTTCTTT.

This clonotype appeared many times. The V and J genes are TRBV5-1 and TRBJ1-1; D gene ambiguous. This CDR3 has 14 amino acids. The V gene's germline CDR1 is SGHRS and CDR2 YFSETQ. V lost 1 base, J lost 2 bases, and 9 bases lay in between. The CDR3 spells CASSLTAQNTEAFF. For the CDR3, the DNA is TGCGCCAGCAGCTTGACAGCCCAAAACACTGAAGCTTTCTTT.

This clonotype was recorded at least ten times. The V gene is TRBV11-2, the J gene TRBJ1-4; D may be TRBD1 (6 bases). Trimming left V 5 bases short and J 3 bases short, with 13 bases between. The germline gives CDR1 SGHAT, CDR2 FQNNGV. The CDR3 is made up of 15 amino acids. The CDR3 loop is CASSPEGGANEKLFF. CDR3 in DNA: TGTGCCAGCAGCCCAGAGGGGGGGGCTAATGAAAAACTGTTTTTT.

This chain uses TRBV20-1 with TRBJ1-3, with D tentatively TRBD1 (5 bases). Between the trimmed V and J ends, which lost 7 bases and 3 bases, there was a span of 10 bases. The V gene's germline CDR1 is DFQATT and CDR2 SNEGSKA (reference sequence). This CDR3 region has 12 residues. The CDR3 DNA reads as TGCAGTGTCACCAGGGATGGAAACACCATATATTTT. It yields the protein CSVTRDGNTIYF.

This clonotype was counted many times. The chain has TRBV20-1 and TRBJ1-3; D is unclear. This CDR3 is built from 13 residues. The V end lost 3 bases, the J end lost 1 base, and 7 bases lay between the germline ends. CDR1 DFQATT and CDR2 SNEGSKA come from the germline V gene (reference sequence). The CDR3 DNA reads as TGCAGTGCTAGTCCGGGGTCTGGAAACACCATATATTTT. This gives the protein CSASPGSGNTIYF.

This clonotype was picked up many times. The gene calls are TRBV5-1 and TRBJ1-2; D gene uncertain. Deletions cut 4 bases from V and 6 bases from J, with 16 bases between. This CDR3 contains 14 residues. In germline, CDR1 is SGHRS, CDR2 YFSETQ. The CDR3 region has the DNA TGCGCCAGCAGCCCCTGGACCGTCCCTGATGGCTACACCTTC. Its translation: CASSPWTVPDGYTF.

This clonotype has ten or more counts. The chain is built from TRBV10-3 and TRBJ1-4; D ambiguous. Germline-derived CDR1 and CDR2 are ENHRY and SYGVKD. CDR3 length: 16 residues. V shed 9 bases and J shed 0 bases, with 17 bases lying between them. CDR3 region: CAMSRTPQATNEKLFF. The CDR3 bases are TGTGCCATGAGCCGGACCCCACAAGCAACTAATGAAAAACTGTTTTTT.

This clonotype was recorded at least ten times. CDR3 nucleotide sequence: TGCAGTGCTAGTATTAGCGGGAGAAAATACAATGAGCAGTTCTTC. Its translation: CSASISGRKYNEQFF. The V gene is TRBV20-1, the J gene TRBJ2-1; TRBD2 matches at 9 bases. Germline lookup yields CDR1 DFQATT and CDR2 SNEGSKA (reference sequence). The J segment lost 4 bases and the V segment lost 3 bases, leaving 7 bases of the junction unmatched. The CDR3 length is 15 residues.

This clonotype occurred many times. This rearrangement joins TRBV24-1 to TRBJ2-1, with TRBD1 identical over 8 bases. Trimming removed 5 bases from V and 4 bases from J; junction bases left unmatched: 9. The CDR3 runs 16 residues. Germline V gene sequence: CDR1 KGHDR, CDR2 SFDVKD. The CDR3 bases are TGTGCCACCAGTGCCGGACAGGGTGGTTTTTACAATGAGCAGTTCTTC. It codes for CATSAGQGGFYNEQFF.